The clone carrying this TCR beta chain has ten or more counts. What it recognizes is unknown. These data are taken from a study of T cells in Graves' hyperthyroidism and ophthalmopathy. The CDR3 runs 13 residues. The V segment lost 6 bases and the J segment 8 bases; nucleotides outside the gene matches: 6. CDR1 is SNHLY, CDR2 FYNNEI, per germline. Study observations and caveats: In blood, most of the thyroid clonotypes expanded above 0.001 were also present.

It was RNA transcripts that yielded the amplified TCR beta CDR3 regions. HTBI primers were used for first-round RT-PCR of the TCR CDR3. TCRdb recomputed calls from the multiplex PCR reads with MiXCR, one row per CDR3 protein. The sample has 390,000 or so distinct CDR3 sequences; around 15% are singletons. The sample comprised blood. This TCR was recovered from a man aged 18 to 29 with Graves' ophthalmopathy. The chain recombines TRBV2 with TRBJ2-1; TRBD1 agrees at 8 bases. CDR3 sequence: CASRPDRVDEQFF. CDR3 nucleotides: TGTGCCAGCAGACCGGACAGGGTCGATGAGCAGTTCTTC.